This passage covers 24 T cell receptor beta chains from one sample sequenced in a study of metastatic and nonmetastatic thyroid tumors. TCRdb re-called the PCR reads via MiXCR. The sample includes approximately 22,000 clones, about a sixth of them seen just once. Prior to thyroid surgery, none of the patients had received any treatment. The sequenced sample was tumor tissue. The receptors were gathered from a female donor with papillary thyroid cancer or a benign thyroid nodule (not recorded which). Some clones in this sample may be carry-over from other donors' samples.

V gene TRBV2 combines with J gene TRBJ1-2, with TRBD1 matching 8 bases. With 8 bases clipped from V and 2 bases from J, the junction kept 10 bases outside the gene matches. Germline-derived CDR1 and CDR2 are SNHLY and FYNNEI. The CDR3 loop spans 15 amino acids. The CDR3 region is CASAPGQAINYGYTF. The CDR3 bases are TGTGCCAGCGCACCGGGACAGGCTATAAACTATGGCTACACCTTC.

This clone was seen at least ten times. The gene calls are TRBV30 and TRBJ2-5; the D is unclear. Germline lookup yields CDR1 GTSNPN and CDR2 SVGIG (reference sequence). This CDR3 spans 15 amino acids. The V end lost 0 bases, the J end lost 1 base, and 12 bases lay between the germline ends. CDR3 in DNA: TGTGCCTGGAGTGTACTCCCGACCTTCCAAGAGACCCAGTACTTC. Translating it yields CAWSVLPTFQETQYF.

Notes on this clone: A single base separates this from a much larger clone, so it may be a read error. The genes are TRBV28 and TRBJ2-2; 10 nucleotides align to TRBD1. Germline-derived CDR1 and CDR2 are MDHEN and SYDVKM. There are 17 residues in the CDR3. This CDR3 is CASSRYPWTGGGGELFF. The CDR3 DNA is TGTGCCAGCAGTCGATACCCCTGGACAGGGGGTGGCGGGGAGCTGTTTTTC.

In this sample, this clone is medium-sized. V gene TRBV6-1 combines with J gene TRBJ1-2; 9 positions match TRBD1. The CDR3 totals 13 residues. J gave up 3 bases and V 8 bases, and 4 bases lay outside the gene matches. Per germline, CDR1 MNHNS and CDR2 SASEGT. CDR3 region: CASGQGIYYGYTF. Here the CDR3 DNA reads TGTGCCAGCGGACAGGGGATTTACTATGGCTACACCTTC.

The sample holds many counts of this clone. The gene calls are TRBV5-8 and TRBJ1-2, with D possibly matching TRBD1 (6 bases). The CDR3 contains 15 residues. Germline V CDR1 and CDR2: SGHTS, YDEGEE. The germline V and J ends were trimmed by 1 base and 4 bases, with 14 bases remaining between them. The CDR3 loop reads CASSLRDTYLYGYTF. DNA for the CDR3: TGTGCCAGCAGCTTGCGGGACACCTACCTCTATGGCTACACCTTC.

This clone was seen at least ten times. The J gene is TRBJ1-3, the V gene TRBV5-6; no reliable D call. V was shortened by 4 bases and J by 0 bases, with 5 bases between the two germline ends. This CDR3 has 13 residues. The germline gives CDR1 SGHDT, CDR2 YYEEEE. The CDR3 loop is CASSRPSGNTIYF. Here the CDR3 DNA reads TGTGCCAGCAGCCGCCCCTCTGGAAACACCATATATTTT.

In its sample, this clone ranks as medium-sized. The chain carries TRBV6-1 and TRBJ2-7; the match to TRBD2 covers 10 bases. Germline CDR1 MNHNS, CDR2 SASEGT. The CDR3 spans 15 residues. With 2 bases clipped from V and 4 bases from J, the junction kept 5 bases outside the gene matches. CDR3 protein: CASSETTSGVYEQYF. The CDR3 DNA follows: TGTGCCAGCAGTGAAACTACTAGCGGGGTTTACGAGCAGTACTTC.

This clone showed up many times. The chain's CDR3 is CASSSGQGVLTEAFF. For the CDR3, the DNA is TGTGCCAGCAGCTCTGGGCAGGGGGTTCTCACTGAAGCTTTCTTT. The V gene is TRBV5-4, the J gene TRBJ1-1; 7 bases match TRBD1. V lost 3 bases, J lost 4 bases, and 9 bases stayed unmatched. Germline V gene sequence: CDR1 SGHNT, CDR2 YYREEE (reference sequence). The CDR3 totals 15 residues.

This clone was observed a few times. Germline and junction disagree at one end, which may indicate a read error. The chain couples TRBV27 to TRBJ1-6; TRBD1 is a possible D gene (5 bases). Germline CDR1 is MNHEY and CDR2 is SMNVEV (reference sequence). The CDR3 is 14 amino acids. CDR3: CASKCGTDNSPIHF. In nucleotides, the CDR3 is TGTGCCAGCAAGTGTGGGACTGATAATTCACCCATCCACTTT.

By share, this clone ranks as medium-sized. This rearrangement joins TRBV11-2 to TRBJ1-3; D remains unclear. Germline assignment: CDR1 SGHAT and CDR2 FQNNGV. Between the trimmed V and J ends, which lost 5 bases and 1 base, there was a span of 12 bases. The CDR3 has 15 residues. The CDR3 region is CASSRVIGSGNTIYF. CDR3 nucleotide sequence: TGTGCCAGCAGCCGCGTGATTGGTTCTGGAAACACCATATATTTT.

This clone was recorded at least ten times. J is TRBJ2-1 and V is TRBV24-1; TRBD2 matches 11 bases. J was trimmed by 9 bases and V by 4 bases; bases with no gene match: 10. Germline V gene data show CDR1 as KGHDR and CDR2 as SFDVKD. The CDR3 contains 16 residues. The DNA of the CDR3 is TGTGCCACCAGTGACAATAGCGGGAGGGCCCTAGGTGAGCAGTTCTTC. This codes for CATSDNSGRALGEQFF.

This clone was seen repeatedly, ten times or more. The rearrangement joins TRBV5-1 to TRBJ2-2, with unresolved D. With 1 base removed from V and 6 bases from J, the gap between germline ends came to 4 bases. Per the germline V gene, CDR1 is SGHRS and CDR2 is YFSETQ. This CDR3 spans 12 amino acids. As DNA, the CDR3 is TGCGCCAGCAGCTTGACGGCCGGGGAGCTGTTTTTT. Translating it yields CASSLTAGELFF.

The table lists this clone with many counts. The chain has TRBV5-1 and TRBJ2-5; 9 bases are a match to TRBD2. CDR3 length: 14 amino acids. Germline loops: CDR1 SGHRS, CDR2 YFSETQ. V shed 3 bases, J shed 4 bases, and the junction held 4 bases outside the gene matches. The CDR3 loop reads CASSSRGGGETQYF. CDR3 DNA: TGCGCCAGCAGCTCTCGCGGGGGGGGAGAGACCCAGTACTTC.

This clone has a count of ten or more. The chain joins TRBV5-6 to TRBJ1-2; a possible D gene is TRBD1 (5 bases). The CDR3 extends over 14 amino acids. Per germline, CDR1 SGHDT and CDR2 YYEEEE. The V end was cut by 5 bases, the J end by 0 bases, with 11 bases between. The CDR3 nucleotides are TGTGCCAGCAGTTGGGACGGAGCTAACTATGGCTACACCTTC. It codes for CASSWDGANYGYTF.

This clone was detected many times. The chain joins TRBV2 to TRBJ1-2, with D uncertain. The CDR3 runs to 14 residues. Germline V gene data show CDR1 as SNHLY and CDR2 as FYNNEI. V was trimmed by 2 bases and J by 8 bases, leaving 15 bases between them. CDR3 amino acids: CASSESIGKKGYTF. In DNA, the CDR3 is TGTGCCAGCAGTGAATCCATCGGAAAGAAAGGCTACACCTTC.

This clone was seen many times. The chain is built from TRBV11-2 and TRBJ2-7, with 7 bases aligning to TRBD2. Germline CDR1 SGHAT, CDR2 FQNNGV. This CDR3 spans 16 amino acids. The V segment lost 4 bases and the J segment 3 bases; nucleotides outside the gene matches: 12. CDR3 sequence (DNA): TGTGCCAGCAGCTCCCCCCCGGGCGGGAGCGTCTACGAGCAGTACTTC. It translates to CASSSPPGGSVYEQYF. Full variable domain (rest looked up from reference TRBV11-2 and TRBJ2-7): EAGVAQSPRYKIIEKRQSVAFWCNPISGHATLYWYQQILGQGPKLLIQFQNNGVVDDSQLPKDRFSAERLKGVDSTLKIQPAKLEDSAVYLCASSSPPGGSVYEQYFGPGTRLTVT.

On this clone: The junction shows a germline mismatch at one end, possibly a read error. The V call is TRBV30, the J call TRBJ1-1; D possibly corresponds to TRBD1 (5 bases). This CDR3 has 13 amino acids. Germline CDR1 reads GTSNPN; CDR2 reads SVGIG (reference sequence). The CDR3 region is CAWYAGLNTEAFF. For the CDR3, the DNA is TGTGCCTGGTATGCAGGGCTGAACACGGAAGCTTTCTTT. Full variable domain (rest looked up from reference TRBV30 and TRBJ1-1): SQTIHQWPATLVQPVGSPLSLECTVEGTSNPNLYWYRQAAGRGLQLLFYSVGIGQISSEVPQNLSASRPQDRQFILSSKKLLLSDSGFYLCAWYAGLNTEAFFGQGTRLTVV.

At least ten counts were recorded for this clone. In the same sample, other DNA sequences code for this CDR3. The gene calls are TRBV6-1 and TRBJ2-3, with 9 bases identical to TRBD2. Germline V gene lookup returns CDR1 MNHNS and CDR2 SASEGT. V was pared by 6 bases and J by 6 bases, with 13 bases of the junction left unmatched. CDR3 length: 16 residues. CDR3 sequence: CASSPLGTSRGDTQYF. CDR3 DNA sequence: TGTGCCAGCAGCCCCCTCGGGACTAGCCGGGGGGATACGCAGTATTTT.

At least ten counts were recorded for this clone. The J gene is TRBJ2-2, the V gene TRBV28, with D uncertain. With 7 bases removed from V and 4 bases from J, the gap between germline ends came to 13 bases. The CDR3 sequence is 14 residues long. Per germline, CDR1 MDHEN and CDR2 SYDVKM. For the CDR3, the DNA is TGTGCCAGCATGGTGACCCGAGCCACCGGGGAGCTGTTTTTT. Translating gives CASMVTRATGELFF.

This rearrangement joins TRBV7-2 to TRBJ2-3; D gene uncertain. The CDR3 has 14 amino acids. V was clipped by 5 bases and J by 4 bases, with 13 bases between them. CDR1 is SGHTA, CDR2 FQGNSA, per germline. As DNA, the CDR3 is TGTGCCAGCAGCGCCCGGACGAGGTCAGATACGCAGTATTTT. Amino acids: CASSARTRSDTQYF.

Of note for this clone: At one end, the junction sequence differs from germline, possibly due to a read error. This chain links TRBV7-8 with TRBJ1-1; no reliable D call. The CDR3 is 15 amino acids. In germline, CDR1 is SGHVS, CDR2 FQNEAQ. This chain's CDR3 is CASGLAVSLNTEAFF. The CDR3 DNA is TGTGCCAGCGGCTTAGCGGTCAGCTTGAACACTGAAGCTTTCTTT.

There are many counts of this clone. The chain carries TRBV5-6 and TRBJ1-1; TRBD1 matches 9 bases. The CDR3 contains 14 residues. The trim removed 1 base at V and 4 bases at J, leaving 2 bases unmatched. From germline, CDR1 is SGHDT and CDR2 YYEEEE. For the CDR3, the DNA is TGTGCCAGCAGCTTGCCGGACAGGGGCACTGAAGCTTTCTTT. Translating it yields CASSLPDRGTEAFF.

To note about this clone: The conserved closing phenylalanine or tryptophan is absent in this CDR3, likely reflecting a read error. The rearrangement joins TRBV19 to TRBJ1-2, with TRBD1 matching 9 bases. The CDR3 sequence is 13 residues long. Germline CDR1 reads LNHDA; CDR2 reads SQIVND (reference sequence). CDR3 sequence reads: CDSSPTGGSGYTL. CDR3 nucleotides: TGTGACAGTAGCCCGACAGGGGGTAGTGGCTACACCCTC.

V usage is TRBV2 and J usage is TRBJ2-2; D possibly uses TRBD1 or TRBD2 (5 bases each). The CDR3 runs 12 residues. The germline CDR1 and CDR2 sequences are SNHLY and FYNNEI. With 5 bases removed from V and 6 bases from J, the gap between germline ends came to 7 bases. The CDR3 reads CASSRGPGELFF. In DNA, the CDR3 is TGTGCCAGCAGTAGGGGACCCGGGGAGCTGTTTTTT.